This is a list of T cell receptor beta chains from one sample in a study of CD8 T cells in ankylosing spondylitis. In TCRdb, the 5' RACE reads were re-called with MiXCR into one record per CDR3 protein. The sample holds over 600,000 distinct CDR3 sequences, around 20% seen once. The sample comprised blood, either unsorted or a sorted T cell fraction (not recorded which). These receptors came from a male donor with ankylosing spondylitis. Each CDR3 is given with its conserved first and last residue. The D gene is left open where the match is weak. Only part of the rows carry a size: once, few, many, or a class if the clone is expanded.

TRBD1	few	TRBV3-1	TRBJ2-7	TGTGCCAGCAGCCAAGGGACAGGGGGCCAGAACGAGCAGTACTTC	CASSQGTGGQNEQYF
.	few	TRBV20-1	TRBJ2-1	TGCAGTGCTAGAGGGATCCAGCGACCGGACAATGAGCAGTTCTTC	CSARGIQRPDNEQFF
.	.	TRBV12-3/TRBV12-4	TRBJ2-2	TGTGCCAGCAGTTTAGGCGCCCCGAACACCGGGGAGCTGTTTTTT	CASSLGAPNTGELFF
TRBD2	few	TRBV2	TRBJ2-1	TGTGCCATCCGACTTAGCGGGTCTTACAATGAGCAGTTCTTC	CAIRLSGSYNEQFF
TRBD2	.	TRBV29-1	TRBJ2-5	TGCAGCGTGGGGGGGACTAGCGGGAGGGCGGAGACCCAGTACTTC	CSVGGTSGRAETQYF
.	few	TRBV15	TRBJ2-3	TGTGCCACCAGCGCTAGCGCAGACACAGATACGCAGTATTTT	CATSASADTDTQYF
.	.	TRBV20-1	TRBJ1-3	TGCAGTGCTAGATTTGGGGGGCTTGGAAACACCATATATTTT	CSARFGGLGNTIYF
.	few	TRBV15	TRBJ2-2	TGTGCCACCAGCAGAGATAAGGGATCTGGGCGGGAGCTGTTTTTT	CATSRDKGSGRELFF
.	.	TRBV7-9	TRBJ1-4	TGTGCCGGAGGTGGAACTAATGAAAAACTGTTTTTT	CAGGGTNEKLFF
.	.	TRBV5-5	TRBJ1-2	TGTGCCAGCAGCCCCGTACCGACACCTGGCTACACCTTC	CASSPVPTPGYTF
.	.	TRBV20-1	TRBJ1-1	TGCAGTGCTAGAGACGCTACCGGTGGGGTTCGGGACACTGAAGCTTTCTTT	CSARDATGGVRDTEAFF
.	.	TRBV5-1	TRBJ2-7	TGCGCCAGCAGCTTGGAACAGGGACTTCTTGAGCAGTACTTC	CASSLEQGLLEQYF
TRBD1	many	TRBV12-3/TRBV12-4	TRBJ2-2	TGTGCCAGCAGGGTGGGACAGGGTGAAGCGGAGCTGTTTTTT	CASRVGQGEAELFF
.	few	TRBV3-1	TRBJ2-7	TGTGCCAGCAGCCAAGGGGTCCTCTCCTACGAGCAGTACTTC	CASSQGVLSYEQYF
TRBD2	few	TRBV7-9	TRBJ2-1	TGTGCCAGCAGCTTGAAGCGGGAGAATTATGAGCAGTTCTTC	CASSLKRENYEQFF
.	many	TRBV12-3/TRBV12-4	TRBJ1-4	TGTGCCAGCAGTAAAGGGGGGCTTGAAAAACTGTTTTTT	CASSKGGLEKLFF
.	.	TRBV5-5	TRBJ1-4	TGTGCCAGCAGCTTGACAGCCGCAACTAATGAAAAACTGTTTTTT	CASSLTAATNEKLFF
TRBD1	.	TRBV20-1	TRBJ2-2	TGCAGTGCCTTCCCCGTCGACAGGGATTACACCGGGGAGCTGTTTTTT	CSAFPVDRDYTGELFF
.	.	TRBV20-1	TRBJ1-4	TGCAGTGCTTTCGGGAGTGGTGAAAAACTGTTTTTT	CSAFGSGEKLFF
TRBD1	.	TRBV12-3/TRBV12-4	TRBJ2-1	TGTGCCAGCAGTGCATCCGGGACAGGGGTGAATGAGCAGTTCTTC	CASSASGTGVNEQFF
.	.	TRBV29-1	TRBJ1-1	TGCAGCGTCACCCTGGGTACTGAAGCTTTCTTT	CSVTLGTEAFF
.	few	TRBV18	TRBJ2-7	TGTGCCAGCTCACCGAGGGAGATATCATACGAGCAGTACTTC	CASSPREISYEQYF
.	many	TRBV4-1	TRBJ1-2	TGCGCCAGCAGCCAAGTGAACAGTCATTACACCTTC	CASSQVNSHYTF
.	.	TRBV5-6	TRBJ2-7	TGTGCCAGCAGCTTTTACAGGGTTCCCCACGAGCAGTACTTC	CASSFYRVPHEQYF
.	.	TRBV9	TRBJ1-1	TGTGCCAGCAGCGCCCTACAGGGAGAACGTGCTGAAGCTTTCTTT	CASSALQGERAEAFF
.	.	TRBV12-3/TRBV12-4	TRBJ1-3	TGTGCCAGCAGTTCTGGGACAATGAGCTCTGGAAACACCATATATTTT	CASSSGTMSSGNTIYF
.	few	TRBV20-1	TRBJ1-1	TGCAGTGCCGTCCGCGGAGGCACTGAAGCTTTCTTT	CSAVRGGTEAFF
.	few	TRBV12-3/TRBV12-4	TRBJ2-5	TGTGCCAGCAGACCTACAGGGTGGGAGACCCAGTACTTC	CASRPTGWETQYF
TRBD2	.	TRBV6-1	TRBJ2-5	TGTGCCAGCAGTGGTGCCGGACTAGCGGGAGTTAACCAGTACTTC	CASSGAGLAGVNQYF
TRBD2	few	TRBV12-3/TRBV12-4	TRBJ2-1	TGTGCCAGCAGTATCCCGGGTAGCGGGCCTTACAATGAGCAGTTCTTC	CASSIPGSGPYNEQFF
.	.	TRBV12-3/TRBV12-4	TRBJ2-2	TGTGCCAGCAACCCGGCGAACACCGGGGAGCTGTTTTTT	CASNPANTGELFF
TRBD1	.	TRBV7-2	TRBJ2-5	TGTGCCAGCAGCTGGGGGACAGGGCTAATGGAGACCCAGTACTTC	CASSWGTGLMETQYF
.	.	TRBV7-6	TRBJ1-2	TGTGCCAGCAGCAACCACAGGGACGGCTACACCTTC	CASSNHRDGYTF
.	.	TRBV5-6	TRBJ2-2	TGTGCCAGCAGCTTGGCCGCGGAGTCGGGCACCGGGGAGCTGTTTTTT	CASSLAAESGTGELFF
.	few	TRBV18	TRBJ1-2	TGTGCCAGCTCACCACGCGGGCAGGGGCACTATGGCTACACCTTC	CASSPRGQGHYGYTF
.	.	TRBV29-1	TRBJ2-2	TGCAGCGCCGAAACAGGGAACACCGGGGAGCTGTTTTTT	CSAETGNTGELFF
.	.	TRBV24-1	TRBJ2-1	TGTGCCACCAGACAAGGCAATGAGCAGTTCTTC	CATRQGNEQFF
.	.	TRBV4-1	TRBJ1-1	TGCGCCAGCAGCCAAGATCCCGGGACGAACACTGAAGCTTTCTTT	CASSQDPGTNTEAFF
.	.	TRBV10-3	TRBJ1-4	TGTGCCATCAGTGAGTCGGTAGGCCGGGCTGAAAAACTGTTTTTT	CAISESVGRAEKLFF
.	few	TRBV12-3/TRBV12-4	TRBJ1-2	TGTGCCAGCAGCCAATTAGGTGGGGGCTATAACTATGGCTACACCTTC	CASSQLGGGYNYGYTF
TRBD1	.	TRBV10-3	TRBJ2-5	TGTGCCATCAGTGCCTCCTCGACAGGGGAAGAGACCCAGTACTTC	CAISASSTGEETQYF
.	few	TRBV12-3/TRBV12-4	TRBJ2-3	TGTGCCATCTCGGAGGCGATGAGTGATACGCAGTATTTT	CAISEAMSDTQYF
.	.	TRBV5-1	TRBJ2-1	TGCGCCAGCAGCTTCGGGGTTGGCAATGAGCAGTTCTTC	CASSFGVGNEQFF
.	many	TRBV29-1	TRBJ2-7	TGCAGCGTTGTGTCAGGGGTCGGGCGCGAGCAGTACTTC	CSVVSGVGREQYF
.	.	TRBV12-3/TRBV12-4	TRBJ2-7	TGTGCCAGCAGTTTAGCGGGGTTTGACTACGAGCAGTACTTC	CASSLAGFDYEQYF
.	.	TRBV5-1	TRBJ2-3	TGCGCCAGCAGGGTGGGGGCTCGGGATACGCAGTATTTT	CASRVGARDTQYF
.	few	TRBV9	TRBJ1-1	TGTGCCAGCAGCGTAGGGACGAACACTGAAGCTTTCTTT	CASSVGTNTEAFF
TRBD1	few	TRBV5-1	TRBJ1-2	TGCGCCAGCAGCTTTATAACAGGGGGCGCGGACTATGGCTACACCTTC	CASSFITGGADYGYTF
TRBD1	once	TRBV20-1	TRBJ1-1	TGCAGTGCTAGGGCAGGGGGCTTGAACACTGAAGCTTTCTTT	CSARAGGLNTEAFF
.	.	TRBV12-3/TRBV12-4	TRBJ2-7	TGTGCCAGCAGTTTAGGACTCACCAGCTCCTACGAGCAGTACTTC	CASSLGLTSSYEQYF
.	few	TRBV28	TRBJ2-4	TGTGCCAGCAGTTTTGGGGGAGTCAAAAACATTCAGTACTTC	CASSFGGVKNIQYF
.	.	TRBV20-1	TRBJ1-2	TGCAGTGCTAGAGATCTCGGCAGGGACTATGGCTACACCTTC	CSARDLGRDYGYTF
TRBD2	many	TRBV12-3/TRBV12-4	TRBJ2-1	TGTGCCAGCAGTTTAGGCGGGAGCCCCCGGGTTCAGCAGTTCTTC	CASSLGGSPRVQQFF
.	few	TRBV10-3	TRBJ2-1	TGTGCCATCAGTGAGACCACCTACAATGAGCAGTTCTTC	CAISETTYNEQFF
TRBD1	.	TRBV20-1	TRBJ2-5	TGCAGTGCTTGGACAGGGGGCCCCCCAGAGACCCAGTACTTC	CSAWTGGPPETQYF
.	few	TRBV20-1	TRBJ2-7	TGCAGTGCTGCTCGGCAACCACCCTCCTACGAGCAGTACTTC	CSAARQPPSYEQYF
.	.	TRBV5-5	TRBJ2-2	TGTGCCAGCAGCTACGGGGTATCGTGCGGGGAGCTGTTTTTT	CASSYGVSCGELFF
.	few	TRBV12-3/TRBV12-4	TRBJ1-1	TGTGCCAGCAGTTTGGCCCCAGAGGCTGAAGCTTTCTTT	CASSLAPEAEAFF
.	few	TRBV3-1	TRBJ2-1	TGTGCCAGCAGCCAAGTCGCGGGCGTGAATGAGCAGTTCTTC	CASSQVAGVNEQFF